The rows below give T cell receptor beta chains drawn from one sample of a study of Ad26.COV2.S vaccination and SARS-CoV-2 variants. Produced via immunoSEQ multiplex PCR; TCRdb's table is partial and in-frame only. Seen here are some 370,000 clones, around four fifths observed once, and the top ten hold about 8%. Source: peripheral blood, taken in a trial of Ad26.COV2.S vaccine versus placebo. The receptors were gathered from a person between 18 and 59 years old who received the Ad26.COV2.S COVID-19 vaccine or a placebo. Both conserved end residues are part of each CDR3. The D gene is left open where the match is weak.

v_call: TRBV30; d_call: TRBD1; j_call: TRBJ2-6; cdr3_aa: CAWSVLGGLPLGANVLTF
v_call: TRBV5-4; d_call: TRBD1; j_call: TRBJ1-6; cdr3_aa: CASSSPDSPDRGNSPLHF
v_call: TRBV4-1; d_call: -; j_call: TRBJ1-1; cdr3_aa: CASSQDASSTEAFF
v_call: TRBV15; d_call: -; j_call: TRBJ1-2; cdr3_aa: CATSRGSRPNYGYTF
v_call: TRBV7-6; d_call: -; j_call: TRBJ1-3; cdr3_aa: CASGPSRTSGNTIYF
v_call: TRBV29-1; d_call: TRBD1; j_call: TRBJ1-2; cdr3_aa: CSVPSGTGYGYTF
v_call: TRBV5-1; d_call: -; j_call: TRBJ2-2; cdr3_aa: CASSSGTENTGELFF
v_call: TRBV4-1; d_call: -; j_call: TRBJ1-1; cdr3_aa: CASSQDPFWEGLEAFF
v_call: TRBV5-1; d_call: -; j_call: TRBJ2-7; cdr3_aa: CASSLDSFHEQYF
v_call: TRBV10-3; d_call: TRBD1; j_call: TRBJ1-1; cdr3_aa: CAISARGQGTSNTEAFF
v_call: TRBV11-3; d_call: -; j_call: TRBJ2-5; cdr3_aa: CASSLAGGGETQYF
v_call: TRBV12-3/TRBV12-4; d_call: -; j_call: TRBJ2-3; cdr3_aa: CASSLRFGDTQYF
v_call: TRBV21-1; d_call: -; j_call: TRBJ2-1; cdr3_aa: CASILNEPGLAGVVSYNEQFF
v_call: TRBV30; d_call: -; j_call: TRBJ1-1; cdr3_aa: CAWSPGGEAFF
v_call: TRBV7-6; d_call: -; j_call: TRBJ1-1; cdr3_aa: CASSLAIGQNTEAFF